This TCR beta chain was documented in a study of shared T cell receptors in the human thymus. The assay was immunoSEQ multiplex PCR, and TCRdb's table has in-frame clones only and misses some. The sample holds hundreds of thousands of clones, approximately 85% seen once. The CDR3 consists of 15 residues. The trim removed 8 bases at V and 7 bases at J, leaving 15 bases unmatched. Germline V CDR1 and CDR2: MNHNS, SASEGT. These data were also reused for a study on human thymus T cells. That paper adds: Corrective heart surgery yielded the resections from which the thymus tissue came. Both thymic and peripheral blood repertoires showed apparently biased V and J usage. Reports from related research described highly overlapping thymic repertoires among unrelated individuals.

This chain uses TRBV6-1 with TRBJ1-2, with 8 nucleotides matching TRBD1. This TCR came from a girl under three years old with a congenital heart defect. The sequenced sample consisted of thymocytes. In nucleotides, the CDR3 is TGTGCCAGCGGGGACCCCATACAGGGGGAGAGTGGCTACACCTTC. Its protein product is CASGDPIQGESGYTF.